This TCR beta chain comes out of a study of blood T cell repertoires in COVID-19. The repertoire was sequenced with immunoSEQ multiplex PCR; TCRdb's copy has only in-frame clones and lacks some. This table has 270,000 or so clones, around 81% appearing once. CDR3 length equals 12 residues. Trimming shortened V by 0 bases and J by 3 bases, and 2 bases separated the two germline ends. In germline, CDR1 is SGHNT, CDR2 YYREEE (reference sequence). The gene calls are TRBV5-4 and TRBJ2-3; D gene unclear. The TCR originated in a woman aged 55-69 years with active or convalescent COVID-19. Sequencing was performed on peripheral blood. The CDR3 region has the DNA TGTGCCAGCAGCTTGGCGACAGATACGCAGTATTTT. This encodes CASSLATDTQYF.